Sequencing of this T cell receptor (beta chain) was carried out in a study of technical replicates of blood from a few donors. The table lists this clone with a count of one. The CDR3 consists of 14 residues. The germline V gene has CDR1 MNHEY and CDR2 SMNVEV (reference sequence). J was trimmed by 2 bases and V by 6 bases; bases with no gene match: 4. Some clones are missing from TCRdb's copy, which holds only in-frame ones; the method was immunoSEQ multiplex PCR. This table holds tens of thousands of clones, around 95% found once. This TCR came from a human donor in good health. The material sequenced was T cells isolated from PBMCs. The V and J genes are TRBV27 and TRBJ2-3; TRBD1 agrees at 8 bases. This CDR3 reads CASRRDRTTDTQYF. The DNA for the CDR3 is TGTGCCAGCAGGAGGGACAGGACCACAGATACGCAGTATTTT.